This is a list of T cell receptor beta chains from one sample in a study of vaccination and CD4 T cells after COVID-19. The antigens these receptors bind are not known. TCRdb re-called the PCR reads with MiXCR, one entry per CDR3 protein. The sample yields 19,000 or so distinct CDR3 sequences, more than 45% seen once. Here the sequenced sample was CD4+ T cells from blood, cultured in vitro, taken after SARS-CoV-2 vaccination. The origin of the receptors is a human donor who had recovered from COVID-19. Both conserved end residues are part of each CDR3. The order of the fields is J gene, CDR3 length, D gene, clone size, V gene, CDR3 protein. A D gene is named only where the DNA matches it firmly. Clone size is stated in some rows and not others, as once, few, many or a class when expanded.

>TRBJ1-1|15|TRBD1|few|TRBV6-1
CASSDGQGLNTEAFF
>TRBJ2-3|15|TRBD1|once|TRBV2
CASSGTGFSTDTQYF
>TRBJ2-7|14|NA|once|TRBV20-1
CSARLAGGGYEQYF
>TRBJ2-7|13|NA|NA|TRBV20-1
CSANRLPGEEQYF
>TRBJ2-7|14|NA|NA|TRBV20-1
CSARDLGPYNEQYF
>TRBJ2-3|14|NA|NA|TRBV11-1
CASSPREWLDTQYF
>TRBJ1-2|17|NA|NA|TRBV6-2/TRBV6-3
CASSYSSPRDGPYGYTF
>TRBJ2-5|14|TRBD2|few|TRBV20-1
CSAQASGRGETQYF
>TRBJ2-1|15|TRBD2|NA|TRBV20-1
CSARVGAGTWDEQFF
>TRBJ2-3|17|TRBD1|few|TRBV7-8
CASSLAGTGGIALRQYF
>TRBJ1-5|14|NA|NA|TRBV4-1
CASSQDGSWQPQHF
>TRBJ2-1|15|NA|NA|TRBV11-2
CASSYDRGSYNEQFF
>TRBJ2-3|15|TRBD1|NA|TRBV7-3
CASSLGGTGGDTQYF
>TRBJ2-1|18|TRBD2|NA|TRBV20-1
CSARDRRRSSGSYNEQFF
>TRBJ2-7|16|TRBD2|NA|TRBV20-1
CSARSGTSGRSYEQYF
>TRBJ2-7|14|NA|NA|TRBV20-1
CSASPPGQRYEQYF
>TRBJ2-3|12|NA|NA|TRBV20-1
CSARDPWDTQYF
>TRBJ2-5|16|TRBD2|medium-sized|TRBV7-2
CASSLITSGRGETQYF
>TRBJ1-5|12|NA|NA|TRBV19
CASRKGDQPQHF
>TRBJ2-2|15|NA|few|TRBV7-2
CASSLTRKNTGELFF
>TRBJ2-7|13|NA|NA|TRBV27
CASSDGHPYEQYF
>TRBJ1-2|11|NA|NA|TRBV2
CASSEYDRPTF
>TRBJ2-7|13|NA|few|TRBV19
CASKGPRAHEQYF
>TRBJ2-7|14|TRBD1|NA|TRBV20-1
CSAPRTGISYEQYF